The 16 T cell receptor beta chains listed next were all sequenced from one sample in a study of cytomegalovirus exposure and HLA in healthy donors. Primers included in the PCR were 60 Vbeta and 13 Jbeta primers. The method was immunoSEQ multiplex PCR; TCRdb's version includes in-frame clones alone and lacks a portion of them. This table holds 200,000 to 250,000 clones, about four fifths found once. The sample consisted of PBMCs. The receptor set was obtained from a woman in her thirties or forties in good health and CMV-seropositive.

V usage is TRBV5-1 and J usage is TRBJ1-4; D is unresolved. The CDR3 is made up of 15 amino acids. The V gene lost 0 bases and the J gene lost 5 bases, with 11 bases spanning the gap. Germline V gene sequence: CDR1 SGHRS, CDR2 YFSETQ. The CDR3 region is CASSLDRRRNEKLFF. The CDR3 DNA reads TGCGCCAGCAGCTTGGATCGGCGGAGGAATGAAAAACTGTTTTTT.

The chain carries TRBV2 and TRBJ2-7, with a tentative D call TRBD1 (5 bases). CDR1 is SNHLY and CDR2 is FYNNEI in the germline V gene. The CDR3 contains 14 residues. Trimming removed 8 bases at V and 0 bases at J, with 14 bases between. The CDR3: CASLVQESSYEQYF. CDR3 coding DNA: TGTGCCAGCCTTGTACAGGAGAGCTCCTACGAGCAGTACTTC.

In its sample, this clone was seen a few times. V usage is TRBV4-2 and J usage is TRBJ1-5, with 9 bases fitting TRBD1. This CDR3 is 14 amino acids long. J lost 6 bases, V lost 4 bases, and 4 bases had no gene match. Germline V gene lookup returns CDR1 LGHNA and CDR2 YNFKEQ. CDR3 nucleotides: TGTGCCAGCAGCCCGGGACAGGGTCGTCAGCCCCAGCATTTT. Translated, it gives CASSPGQGRQPQHF.

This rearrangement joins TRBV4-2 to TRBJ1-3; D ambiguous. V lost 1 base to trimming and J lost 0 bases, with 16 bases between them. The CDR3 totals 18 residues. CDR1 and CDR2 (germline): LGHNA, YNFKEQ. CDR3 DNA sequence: TGTGCCAGCAGCCAAGCCGCCGGTGGCGGGCCCTCTGGAAACACCATATATTTT. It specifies CASSQAAGGGPSGNTIYF.

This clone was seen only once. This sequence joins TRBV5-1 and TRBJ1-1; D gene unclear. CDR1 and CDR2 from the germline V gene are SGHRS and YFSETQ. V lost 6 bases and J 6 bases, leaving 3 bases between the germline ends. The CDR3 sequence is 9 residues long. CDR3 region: CASISEAFF. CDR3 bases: TGCGCCAGCATATCTGAAGCTTTCTTT.

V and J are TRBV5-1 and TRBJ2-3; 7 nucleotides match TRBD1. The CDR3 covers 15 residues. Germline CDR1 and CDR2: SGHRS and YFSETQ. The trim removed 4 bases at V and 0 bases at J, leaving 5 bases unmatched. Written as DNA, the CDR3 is TGCGCCAGCAGCCAAGTACAGGGGAGCACAGATACGCAGTATTTT. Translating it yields CASSQVQGSTDTQYF.

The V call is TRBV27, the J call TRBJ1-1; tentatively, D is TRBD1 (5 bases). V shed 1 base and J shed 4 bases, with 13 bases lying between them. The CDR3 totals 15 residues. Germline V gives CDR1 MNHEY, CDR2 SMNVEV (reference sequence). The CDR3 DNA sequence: TGTGCCAGCAGTTTATTGGGGCAGGCATCCACTGAAGCTTTCTTT. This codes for CASSLLGQASTEAFF.

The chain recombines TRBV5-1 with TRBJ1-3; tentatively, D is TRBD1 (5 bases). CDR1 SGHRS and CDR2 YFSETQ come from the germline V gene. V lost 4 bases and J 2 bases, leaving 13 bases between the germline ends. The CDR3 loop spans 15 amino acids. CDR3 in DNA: TGCGCCAGCAGCCAAGGAACGGGGGCTGGAAACACCATATATTTT. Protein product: CASSQGTGAGNTIYF.

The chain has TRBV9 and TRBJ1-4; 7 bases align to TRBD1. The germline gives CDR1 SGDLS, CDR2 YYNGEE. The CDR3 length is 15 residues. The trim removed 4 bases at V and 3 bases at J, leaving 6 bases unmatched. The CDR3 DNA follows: TGTGCCAGCAGCCCTCCCGGGACAGCTAATGAAAAACTGTTTTTT. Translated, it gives CASSPPGTANEKLFF.

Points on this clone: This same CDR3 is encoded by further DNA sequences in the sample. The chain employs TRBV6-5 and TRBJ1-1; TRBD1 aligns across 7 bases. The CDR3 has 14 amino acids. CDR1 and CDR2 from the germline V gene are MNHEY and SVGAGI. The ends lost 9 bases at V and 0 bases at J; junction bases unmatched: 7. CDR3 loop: CASSRDSMNTEAFF. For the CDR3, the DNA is TGTGCCAGTTCCCGGGACAGCATGAACACTGAAGCTTTCTTT.

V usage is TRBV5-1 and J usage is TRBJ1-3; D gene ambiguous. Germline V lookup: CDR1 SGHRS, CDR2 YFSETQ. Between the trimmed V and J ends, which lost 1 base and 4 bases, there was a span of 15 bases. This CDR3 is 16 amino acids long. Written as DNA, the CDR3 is TGCGCCAGCAGCTTGTTCCCCAGTCCCAACGGAAACACCATATATTTT. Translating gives CASSLFPSPNGNTIYF. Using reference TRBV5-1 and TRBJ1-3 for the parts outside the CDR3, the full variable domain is KAGVTQTPRYLIKTRGQQVTLSCSPISGHRSVSWYQQTPGQGLQFLFEYFSETQRNKGNFPGRFSGRQFSNSRSEMNVSTLELGDSALYLCASSLFPSPNGNTIYFGEGSWLTVV.

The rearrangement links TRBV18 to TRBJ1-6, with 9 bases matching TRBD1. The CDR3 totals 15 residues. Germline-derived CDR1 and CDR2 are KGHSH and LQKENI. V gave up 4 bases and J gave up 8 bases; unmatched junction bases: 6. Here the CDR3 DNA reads TGTGCCAGCTCACGTGCGGGACAGGGTTATTCACCCCTCCACTTT. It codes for CASSRAGQGYSPLHF.

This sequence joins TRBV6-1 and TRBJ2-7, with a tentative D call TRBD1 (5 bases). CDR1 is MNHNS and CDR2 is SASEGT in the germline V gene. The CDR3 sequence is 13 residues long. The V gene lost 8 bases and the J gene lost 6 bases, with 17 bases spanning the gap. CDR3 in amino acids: CASLERGSSEQYF. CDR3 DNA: TGTGCCAGCTTAGAAAGGGGTAGTTCCGAGCAGTACTTC.

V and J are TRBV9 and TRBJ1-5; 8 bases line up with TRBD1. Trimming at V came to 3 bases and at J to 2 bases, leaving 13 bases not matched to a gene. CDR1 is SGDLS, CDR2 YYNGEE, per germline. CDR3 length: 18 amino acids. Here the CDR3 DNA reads TGTGCCAGCAGCGCTGACCTCAGGGGGCTAGGTGGCAATCAGCCCCAGCATTTT. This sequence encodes CASSADLRGLGGNQPQHF. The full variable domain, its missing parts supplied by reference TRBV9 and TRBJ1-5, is DSGVTQTPKHLITATGQRVTLRCSPRSGDLSVYWYQQSLDQGLQFLIQYYNGEERAKGNILERFSAQQFPDLHSELNLSSLELGDSALYFCASSADLRGLGGNQPQHFGDGTRLSIL.

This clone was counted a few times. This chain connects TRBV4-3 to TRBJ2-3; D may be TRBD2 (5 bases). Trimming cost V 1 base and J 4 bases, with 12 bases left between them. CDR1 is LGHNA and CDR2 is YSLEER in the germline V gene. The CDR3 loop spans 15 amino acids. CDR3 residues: CASSQALRVPDTQYF. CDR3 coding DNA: TGCGCCAGCAGCCAAGCTTTGCGGGTCCCAGATACGCAGTATTTT.

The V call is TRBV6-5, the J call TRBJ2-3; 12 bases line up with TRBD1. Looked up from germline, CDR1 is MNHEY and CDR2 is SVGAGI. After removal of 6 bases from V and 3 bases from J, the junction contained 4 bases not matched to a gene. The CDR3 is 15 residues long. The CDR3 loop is CASRGQGAGTDTQYF. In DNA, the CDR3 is TGTGCCAGCAGGGGACAGGGGGCCGGAACAGATACGCAGTATTTT.